This TCR beta chain stems from a study of response to subunit inactivated influenza vaccine. TCRdb ran MiXCR on the RT-PCR reads and lists one entry per CDR3 protein. The repertoire consists of approximately 520,000 distinct CDR3 sequences, with roughly 23% occurring once and the leading ten covering 1.5% to 2%. Trimming cost V 6 bases and J 7 bases; bases outside gene matches: 4. CDR3 length: 12 amino acids. The germline gives CDR1 SQVTM, CDR2 ANQGSEA. This TCR was sampled from a middle-aged man who received an inactivated influenza vaccine. The chain carries TRBV29-1 and TRBJ2-1, with 9 positions matching TRBD1. This material consisted of CD4+ T cells sorted from PBMCs, taken roughly 5 days after vaccination. The CDR3 protein is CSVDRGGNEQFF. DNA of the CDR3: TGCAGCGTGGACAGGGGAGGGAATGAGCAGTTCTTC.